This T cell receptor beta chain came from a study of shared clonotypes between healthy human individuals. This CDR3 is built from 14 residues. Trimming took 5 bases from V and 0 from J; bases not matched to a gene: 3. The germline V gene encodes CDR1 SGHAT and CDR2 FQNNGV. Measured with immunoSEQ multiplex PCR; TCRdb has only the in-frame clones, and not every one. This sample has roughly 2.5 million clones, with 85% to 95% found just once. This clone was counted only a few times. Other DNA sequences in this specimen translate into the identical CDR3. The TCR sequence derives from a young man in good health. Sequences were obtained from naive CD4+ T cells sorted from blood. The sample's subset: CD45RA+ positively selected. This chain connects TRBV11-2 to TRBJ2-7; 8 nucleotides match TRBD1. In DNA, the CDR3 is TGTGCCAGCAGCCTCGACAGGGGCTCCTACGAGCAGTACTTC. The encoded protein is CASSLDRGSYEQYF.